A selection of T cell receptor beta chains follows, all from one sample in a study of blood T cell repertoires in COVID-19. Data came from immunoSEQ multiplex PCR; TCRdb stores just in-frame clones and leaves some out. The sample lists about 200,000 clones, over 80% occurring once. Material for sequencing was PBMCs or T cells enriched from blood (not recorded which). The origin of the receptors is a woman aged 30 to 39 who had been exposed to COVID-19. The CDR3 runs from the conserved cysteine through the conserved F or W. D genes are given only for firm matches. The size entry is marked missing in some rows and otherwise reads once, few, many or a size class.

clone_size,d_call,j_call,v_call,cdr3_nt,cdr3_aa
.,TRBD1,TRBJ1-1,TRBV5-8,TGTGCCAGCAGCCTGAGGACAGGGAACACTGAAGCTTTCTTT,CASSLRTGNTEAFF
few,.,TRBJ2-1,TRBV20-1,TGCAGTGGTGTTAGCAAAAATGAGCAGTTCTTC,CSGVSKNEQFF
.,.,TRBJ1-1,TRBV10-3,TGTGCCATCAGTGACCCCACCGAGGGCGGAGATACGGCTTTCTTT,CAISDPTEGGDTAFF
.,.,TRBJ1-1,TRBV2,TGTGCCAGCAAGCGGGAAGCAACAAACACTGAAGCTTTCTTT,CASKREATNTEAFF
.,.,TRBJ2-3,TRBV10-1,TGCGCCAGCAGTGAGTCGACGGTAACCCGGGGTTTCACAGATACGCAGTATTTT,CASSESTVTRGFTDTQYF
once,.,TRBJ1-6,TRBV5-4,TGTGCCAGCAGCTTGGATGCGGAAGGTTCACCCCTCCACTTT,CASSLDAEGSPLHF
.,TRBD2,TRBJ2-1,TRBV6-2/TRBV6-3,TGTGCCAGCAGTCCCCTCCTGAGGCGGGGGGCGGGGGAGCAGTTCTTC,CASSPLLRRGAGEQFF
.,.,TRBJ1-1,TRBV4-1,TGCGCCAGCAGCCAAGGCAAGGAGTCCACTGAAGCTTTCTTT,CASSQGKESTEAFF
.,.,TRBJ1-3,TRBV4-2,TGTGCCAGCAGCCGTTCGGTCTCTGGAAACACCATATATTTT,CASSRSVSGNTIYF
once,.,TRBJ2-2,TRBV5-5,TGTGCCAGCAGCCCAGCCCCCAGGGGCTCATGGGGCACCGGGGAGCTGTTTTTT,CASSPAPRGSWGTGELFF
.,.,TRBJ1-1,TRBV3-1/TRBV3-2,TGTGCCAGCAGCCGAAAGTCAGGGCCCCTTGAAGCTTTCTTT,CASSRKSGPLEAFF
.,.,TRBJ1-2,TRBV7-2,TGTGCCAGCCCCCGACCGGGCAGGGCCCTTGGCTACACCTTC,CASPRPGRALGYTF